The 10 T cell receptor beta chains given below trace back to one sample, sequenced in a study of early T cells in non-severe SARS-CoV-2 infection. TCRdb called the 5' RACE reads again in MiXCR, with one record for every CDR3 protein. The sample has 40,000 to 60,000 distinct CDR3 sequences, 10% to 15% seen once. Sequenced material: whole blood. These receptors all come from an adult who was a healthcare worker with PCR-confirmed SARS-CoV-2 infection or an uninfected control (not recorded which).

The chain uses TRBV28 and TRBJ1-2, with D tentatively TRBD1 (6 bases). Trimming left V 5 bases short and J 13 bases short, with 17 bases between. The CDR3 extends over 12 amino acids. The germline gives CDR1 MDHEN, CDR2 SYDVKM. The CDR3 sequence: CASSRTDLAVTF. CDR3 coding DNA: TGTGCCAGCAGTCGGACAGATCTTGCGGTCACCTTC.

The gene calls are TRBV29-1 and TRBJ2-2; D is uncertain. Germline V lookup: CDR1 SQVTM, CDR2 ANQGSEA. V shed 4 bases and J shed 6 bases, with 6 bases lying between them. This CDR3 has 11 residues. CDR3 residues: CSVGSPGELFF. The CDR3 nucleotides read TGCAGCGTTGGAAGCCCCGGGGAGCTGTTTTTT.

The table lists this clonotype with many counts. This chain joins TRBV28 and TRBJ2-7; possible D gene TRBD2, 5 bases. Germline V gene lookup returns CDR1 MDHEN and CDR2 SYDVKM. V dropped 2 bases and J dropped 2 bases, with 13 bases sitting between them. CDR3 size: 15 residues. The CDR3 bases are TGTGCCAGCAGTTTAAGGCCCGGGGTCACCTACGAGCAGTACTTC. It specifies CASSLRPGVTYEQYF.

This clonotype has just a few counts. V and J are TRBV4-3 and TRBJ2-7, with 11 bases identical to TRBD1. CDR3 length equals 16 residues. Trimming cost V 4 bases and J 0 bases; bases outside gene matches: 5. Germline V gives CDR1 LGHNA, CDR2 YSLEER. The CDR3 sequence: CASSPDGQGASYEQYF. The CDR3 region has the DNA TGCGCCAGCAGCCCGGATGGACAGGGGGCCTCCTACGAGCAGTACTTC.

This clonotype occurred a few times. The rearrangement uses TRBV27 and TRBJ1-5; TRBD1 might be the D (6 bases). CDR1 is MNHEY, CDR2 SMNVEV, per germline (reference sequence). This CDR3 comprises 14 residues. V lost 5 bases, J lost 6 bases, and 14 bases lay in between. In DNA form, the CDR3 reads TGTGCCAGCAGTCTGCCAGGGGTAGGTCAGCCCCAGCATTTT. It encodes CASSLPGVGQPQHF.

The sample holds many counts of this clonotype. V is TRBV20-1 and J is TRBJ2-6; 7 bases map to TRBD1. The germline V gene has CDR1 DFQATT and CDR2 SNEGSKA (reference sequence). V trimming: 7 bases; J trimming: 0 bases; junction bases outside the gene matches: 6. This CDR3 is built from 15 residues. The CDR3 DNA follows: TGCAGTGGCCGGGACAGCACCTCTGGGGCCAACGTCCTGACTTTC. Translating it yields CSGRDSTSGANVLTF.

The chain carries TRBV9 and TRBJ2-2, with TRBD2 as a possible D gene (6 bases). Trimming took off 0 bases at V and 4 bases at J, with 13 bases between the two ends. This CDR3 contains 16 residues. Germline lookup yields CDR1 SGDLS and CDR2 YYNGEE. The CDR3 bases are TGTGCCAGCAGCGTAGGCGGGAAAGTAGGCACCGGGGAGCTGTTTTTT. Translating it yields CASSVGGKVGTGELFF.

Only a few counts were recorded for this clonotype. The gene calls are TRBV7-6 and TRBJ2-1; D remains ambiguous. The CDR3 is made up of 12 amino acids. Looked up from germline, CDR1 is SGHVS and CDR2 is FNYEAQ. Trimming stripped 2 bases from V and 5 bases from J, with 4 bases between. The CDR3 loop is CASSLSDNEQFF. The CDR3 nucleotides are TGTGCCAGCAGCTTATCTGACAATGAGCAGTTCTTC.

This clonotype turned up a few times. The V and J genes are TRBV7-9 and TRBJ2-2; D is undetermined. Germline CDR1 is SEHNR and CDR2 is FQNEAQ (reference sequence). The V end lost 5 bases, the J end lost 7 bases, and 8 bases lay between the germline ends. The CDR3 totals 12 residues. The CDR3 DNA follows: TGTGCCAGCAGCAGGGCCTACGGGGAGCTGTTTTTT. It specifies CASSRAYGELFF. The full variable domain, in which reference TRBV7-9 and TRBJ2-2 provide the parts outside the CDR3, is DTGVSQNPRHKITKRGQNVTFRCDPISEHNRLYWYRQTLGQGPEFLTYFQNEAQLEKSRLLSDRFSAERPKGSFSTLEIQRTEQGDSAMYLCASSRAYGELFFGEGSRLTVL.

In this sample, this clonotype turned up a few times. The rearrangement links TRBV24-1 to TRBJ2-5, with D possibly being TRBD1 (5 bases). The CDR3 spans 13 residues. Germline V lookup: CDR1 KGHDR, CDR2 SFDVKD. V was clipped by 4 bases and J by 4 bases, with 9 bases between them. CDR3 residues: CATSEGVLETQYF. CDR3 nucleotides: TGTGCCACCAGTGAAGGGGTGTTAGAGACCCAGTACTTC.